Following are 8 T cell receptor beta chains from one sample sequenced in a study of vaccination effects on CD4 cells after COVID-19. Viral peptide pool expansion of antigen-specific CD4+ T cells preceded sequencing in the ViraFEST assay. When about ten days of culture had elapsed, CD4+ T cells were isolated. PCR-confirmed SARS-CoV-2 infection occurred in the person between March and December 2020. Their target antigens are unknown. Clones were sequenced by immunoSEQ multiplex PCR, and TCRdb holds only the in-frame ones, with some missing. Of approximately 40,000 clones listed, approximately 70% are singletons. The source was CD4+ T cells from PBMCs cultured with a peptide pool, collected before COVID-19 vaccination. Source of these receptors: a human donor who had a prior SARS-CoV-2 infection.

This clone appeared a few times. The chain recombines TRBV14 with TRBJ1-1, with D unclear. The CDR3 has 13 residues. Trimming stripped 4 bases from V and 11 bases from J, with 17 bases between. Per the germline V gene, CDR1 is SGHDN and CDR2 is FVKESK. CDR3: CASSPQTITMAFF. The DNA of the CDR3 is TGTGCCAGCAGCCCGCAGACAATTACTATGGCTTTCTTT.

The rearrangement links TRBV4-3 to TRBJ2-1, with 7 nucleotides matching TRBD2. The CDR3 is 16 amino acids. V lost 2 bases and J lost 6; bases outside the gene matches: 10. Per germline, CDR1 LGHNA and CDR2 YSLEER. CDR3 nucleotides: TGCGCCAGCAGCCAATCGGAGGGAGGGCCCGCCAATGAGCAGTTCTTC. As protein: CASSQSEGGPANEQFF.

In this sample, this clone turned up once. V usage is TRBV12-3 or TRBV12-4 and J usage is TRBJ1-1; TRBD1 aligns across 7 bases. The junction had 2 bases not matched to a gene; V was cut back by 6 bases and J by 1 base. The CDR3 contains 13 residues. CDR3 nucleotides: TGTGCCAGCAGGGGACAGCCGAACACTGAAGCTTTCTTT. It is translated as CASRGQPNTEAFF.

A few counts support this clone. The chain carries TRBV28 and TRBJ2-7; 10 bases are shared with TRBD1. The CDR3 length is 16 residues. Germline V gene sequence: CDR1 MDHEN, CDR2 SYDVKM. Trimming removed 6 bases from V and 2 bases from J; junction bases left unmatched: 10. CDR3 region: CASSAPGQGTPYEQYF. In DNA form, the CDR3 reads TGTGCCAGCAGCGCTCCGGGACAGGGGACCCCCTACGAGCAGTACTTC.

About this clone: An end of the junction differs from the germline gene, which may be a read error. V usage is TRBV7-7 and J usage is TRBJ2-3; D is uncertain. Germline V gives CDR1 SSHAT, CDR2 FNYEAQ (reference sequence). The CDR3 length is 16 residues. Written as DNA, the CDR3 is TGTGCTAGCAGCCCCTCGAGAGTTCAGAGCACAGATACGCAGTATTTT. Its protein product is CASSPSRVQSTDTQYF. The whole variable domain, remainder taken from reference TRBV7-7 and TRBJ2-3, is GAGVSQSPRYKVTKRGQDVTLRCDPISSHATLYWYQQALGQGPEFLTYFNYEAQPDKSGLPSDRFSAERPEGSISTLTIQRTEQRDSAMYRCASSPSRVQSTDTQYFGPGTRLTVL.

Only one count was recorded for this clone. The chain combines TRBV29-1 with TRBJ2-1; D is undetermined. Germline V lookup: CDR1 SQVTM, CDR2 ANQGSEA. Between the trimmed V and J ends, which lost 6 bases and 9 bases, there was a span of 12 bases. The CDR3 spans 11 residues. CDR3 region: CSVAQAFEQFF. The DNA for the CDR3 is TGCAGCGTAGCCCAGGCTTTTGAGCAGTTCTTC.

The rearrangement joins TRBV27 to TRBJ2-2; D call uncertain. This CDR3 contains 14 residues. The germline V gene has CDR1 MNHEY and CDR2 SMNVEV (reference sequence). The V end was cut by 6 bases, the J end by 4 bases, with 12 bases between. The chain's CDR3 is CASRYTLSTGELFF. CDR3 nucleotide sequence: TGTGCCAGCAGATACACCCTATCCACCGGGGAGCTGTTTTTT.

The chain has TRBV5-1 and TRBJ1-5, with TRBD1 matching 7 bases. J was trimmed by 5 bases and V by 0 bases; bases with no gene match: 5. Germline V gene data show CDR1 as SGHRS and CDR2 as YFSETQ. The CDR3 totals 15 residues. CDR3 residues: CASSLAPGGDQPQHF. CDR3 nucleotides: TGCGCCAGCAGCTTGGCCCCAGGGGGAGATCAGCCCCAGCATTTT. Drawing the rest from reference TRBV5-1 and TRBJ1-5, the complete variable domain is KAGVTQTPRYLIKTRGQQVTLSCSPISGHRSVSWYQQTPGQGLQFLFEYFSETQRNKGNFPGRFSGRQFSNSRSEMNVSTLELGDSALYLCASSLAPGGDQPQHFGDGTRLSIL.